The next 24 T cell receptor beta chains were all read from a single sample in a study of regulatory T cells in long-lasting Graves disease. The authors built TCR beta libraries using iRepertoire HTBI primers and Arm-PCR of CDR3 regions. TCRdb re-analysed the multiplex PCR reads in MiXCR, keeping a single row per CDR3 protein. The sample lists 400,000 to 550,000 distinct CDR3 sequences, around 15% occurring once. The sample's time point: newly diagnosed GD, antithyroid drugs for less than 3 months. PBMCs were the source of the RNA used for TCR sequencing. The same specimen was also included in a second study, on T cells in Graves' hyperthyroidism and ophthalmopathy.

The sample here was peripheral blood mononuclear cells (PBMCs), taken at new diagnosis, from a patient treated with antithyroid drugs. All receptors derive from a woman under 40 with Graves disease.

The V gene is TRBV9, the J gene TRBJ2-1; 7 nucleotides match TRBD1. The germline V gene encodes CDR1 SGDLS and CDR2 YYNGEE. This CDR3 contains 17 residues. With V trimmed by 0 bases and J by 8 bases, 14 bases remained unmatched. This CDR3 is CASSVVDRVFSIDEQFF. Written as DNA, the CDR3 is TGTGCCAGCAGCGTAGTCGACAGGGTGTTCTCTATAGATGAGCAGTTCTTC.

There are many counts of this clonotype. The chain has TRBV6-1 and TRBJ2-7; D could derive from TRBD1 or TRBD2 (5 bases each). V lost 5 bases, J lost 0 bases, and 14 bases lay in between. The CDR3 contains 15 residues. The V gene's germline CDR1 is MNHNS and CDR2 SASEGT. DNA of the CDR3: TGTGCCAGCAGTCCACGGGGCGTTCTCTCCTACGAGCAGTACTTC. Translating gives CASSPRGVLSYEQYF.

The J gene is TRBJ2-7, the V gene TRBV28; possible D gene TRBD1, 5 bases. The CDR3 has 14 amino acids. Germline-derived CDR1 and CDR2 are MDHEN and SYDVKM. V dropped 8 bases and J dropped 1 base, with 15 bases sitting between them. CDR3 sequence reads: CASGLTGISYEQYF. The CDR3 region has the DNA TGTGCCAGCGGTCTTACAGGTATTTCCTACGAGCAGTACTTC.

The chain links TRBV6-1 to TRBJ1-4, with 7 bases lining up with TRBD1. The germline CDR1 and CDR2 sequences are MNHNS and SASEGT. The CDR3 runs to 15 residues. V shed 6 bases and J 4 bases; nucleotides not matched to a gene: 8. This CDR3 is CASSPGTANNEKLFF. CDR3 sequence (DNA): TGTGCCAGCAGCCCGGGGACAGCAAATAATGAAAAACTGTTTTTT.

As concerns this clonotype: A much bigger clone sits one base away, suggesting this may be a read error. The gene calls are TRBV7-9 and TRBJ1-2; TRBD1 agrees at 7 bases. CDR3 length: 15 residues. Looked up from germline, CDR1 is SEHNR and CDR2 is FQNEAQ (reference sequence). Here the CDR3 DNA reads TGTGTCAGCAGCTCTCAAGGACAGGCTAACTATGGCTACACCTTC. As protein: CVSSSQGQANYGYTF.

This clonotype showed up many times. V gene TRBV30 combines with J gene TRBJ2-5; weak D call: TRBD1 (7 bases). V lost 5 bases to trimming and J lost 5 bases, with 9 bases between them. The CDR3 length is 11 residues. Germline loops: CDR1 GTSNPN, CDR2 SVGIG (reference sequence). The CDR3 nucleotides read TGTGCCTGGTCAGGGGGGGAGACCCAGTACTTC. Amino acids: CAWSGGETQYF.

In the case of this clonotype: A clone one base away is much larger, so this may be a read error. The chain joins TRBV20-1 to TRBJ2-1; 11 bases are a match to TRBD2. Germline CDR1 reads DFQATT; CDR2 reads SNEGSKA (reference sequence). This CDR3 comprises 19 residues. CDR3 sequence (DNA): TGCAGTGCTAGAGATGTACTAGCGGGAGTTCTAAGCTCCTACAATGAGCAGCTCTTC. Its protein is CSARDVLAGVLSSYNEQLF.

This clonotype was observed many times. This chain connects TRBV2 to TRBJ2-1; 10 positions agree with TRBD2. Germline-derived CDR1 and CDR2 are SNHLY and FYNNEI. The CDR3 length is 13 residues. The J segment lost 6 bases and the V segment lost 10 bases, leaving 6 bases of the junction unmatched. CDR3 residues: CAKEREGINEQFF. The DNA for the CDR3 is TGTGCCAAGGAGCGGGAGGGAATCAATGAGCAGTTCTTC.

The chain combines TRBV6-5 with TRBJ1-3; no clear D gene. Germline V gives CDR1 MNHEY, CDR2 SVGAGI. V was pared by 2 bases and J by 1 base, with 3 bases between. This CDR3 has 13 residues. Here the CDR3 reads CASSYISGNTIYF. CDR3 DNA: TGTGCCAGCAGTTACATTTCTGGAAACACCATATATTTT.

The chain couples TRBV12-3 or TRBV12-4 to TRBJ1-6; D ambiguous. This CDR3 region has 14 residues. V was clipped by 5 bases and J by 10 bases, with 15 bases between them. The CDR3 DNA is TGTGCCAGCAGTCCCACCCGAGGAGTCTCACCCCTCCACTTT. It translates to CASSPTRGVSPLHF.

This clonotype was seen repeatedly, ten times or more. As DNA, the CDR3 is TGTGCCAGCAGTCAGACCCAGGGGGACACTGAAGCTTTCTTT. Translated: CASSQTQGDTEAFF. This chain joins TRBV6-1 and TRBJ1-1, with TRBD1 identical over 7 bases. V dropped 5 bases and J dropped 3; count of bases not matched to a gene: 6. The germline CDR1 and CDR2 sequences are MNHNS and SASEGT. This CDR3 is 14 amino acids long.

This clonotype was counted at least ten times. This sequence joins TRBV6-1 and TRBJ2-1; 13 bases fit TRBD2. The germline V gene has CDR1 MNHNS and CDR2 SASEGT. With 11 bases clipped from V and 6 bases from J, the junction kept 4 bases outside the gene matches. The CDR3 spans 13 residues. The CDR3 nucleotides are TGTGCCTCCCGGACTAGCGGGAGCAATGAGCAGTTCTTC. Translating it yields CASRTSGSNEQFF.

This sequence joins TRBV20-1 and TRBJ1-1, with D unresolved. Trimming left V 5 bases short and J 0 bases short, with 7 bases between. The CDR3 runs to 12 residues. Germline CDR1 is DFQATT and CDR2 is SNEGSKA (reference sequence). For the CDR3, the DNA is TGCAGTGCTTGGGGTTTGAACACTGAAGCTTTCTTT. It translates to CSAWGLNTEAFF.

This chain uses TRBV7-2 with TRBJ2-5; D perhaps matches TRBD2 (6 bases). V lost 5 bases and J lost 3, with 10 bases in between. Germline loops: CDR1 SGHTA, CDR2 FQGNSA. This CDR3 is 13 amino acids long. The DNA of the CDR3 is TGTGCCAGCAGCCAGTGGGGGGAAGAGACCCAGTACTTC. Amino acid sequence: CASSQWGEETQYF. Full variable domain (missing parts from reference TRBV7-2 and TRBJ2-5): GAGVSQSPSNKVTEKGKDVELRCDPISGHTALYWYRQSLGQGLEFLIYFQGNSAPDKSGLPSDRFSAERTGGSVSTLTIQRTQQEDSAVYLCASSQWGEETQYFGPGTRLLVL.

The chain uses TRBV24-1 and TRBJ2-1; 11 nucleotides align to TRBD2. The CDR3 has 17 amino acids. Germline CDR1 KGHDR, CDR2 SFDVKD. CDR3 DNA sequence: TGTGCTGCCAGTGATGGGACGGGACTAGCGGTCCGAAATGAGCAGTTCTTC. This sequence encodes CAASDGTGLAVRNEQFF.

This clonotype was seen many times. The V and J genes are TRBV28 and TRBJ1-3; D not resolved. The CDR3 is 15 amino acids. Germline CDR1 and CDR2: MDHEN and SYDVKM. Trimming removed 4 bases at V and 0 bases at J, with 10 bases between. The CDR3 here is CASSSEGYSGNTIYF. In DNA, the CDR3 is TGTGCCAGCAGTTCGGAGGGCTACTCTGGAAACACCATATATTTT.

The sample holds many counts of this clonotype. The chain recombines TRBV12-3 or TRBV12-4 with TRBJ1-1, with D tentatively TRBD1 (6 bases). This CDR3 has 16 amino acids. V was pared by 6 bases and J by 0 bases, with 17 bases between. The CDR3 loop is CASSWGSGTLNTEAFF. The CDR3 region has the DNA TGTGCCAGCAGCTGGGGTTCCGGGACACTGAACACTGAAGCTTTCTTT.

V gene TRBV19 combines with J gene TRBJ1-1, with 9 bases that match TRBD1. This CDR3 comprises 17 residues. The V segment lost 2 bases and the J segment 5 bases; nucleotides outside the gene matches: 12. The V gene's germline CDR1 is LNHDA and CDR2 SQIVND (reference sequence). The chain's CDR3 is CASSILGGQGRRTEAFF. The CDR3 nucleotides are TGTGCCAGTAGTATACTTGGGGGACAGGGTCGAAGGACTGAAGCTTTCTTT.

The V and J genes are TRBV7-3 and TRBJ2-2; D gene unclear. V was trimmed by 8 bases and J by 7 bases, leaving 17 bases between them. This CDR3 comprises 14 residues. Germline assignment: CDR1 SGHTA and CDR2 FQGTGA. Written as DNA, the CDR3 is TGTGCCAGCGCCCCCGGGCCCCCGGGCGGGGAGCTGTTTTTT. Its translation: CASAPGPPGGELFF.

This sequence joins TRBV12-3 or TRBV12-4 and TRBJ2-1; 9 bases are shared with TRBD2. This CDR3 spans 13 amino acids. Unmatched junction bases numbered 12, after V lost 5 bases and J lost 16 bases. CDR3 in DNA: TGTGCCAGCAGTCAAAACTCCCCCGGGACTAGCTTCTTC. Encoded protein: CASSQNSPGTSFF.

The genes are TRBV18 and TRBJ1-1; D is undetermined. V was pared by 5 bases and J by 2 bases, with 12 bases between. Germline CDR1 KGHSH, CDR2 LQKENI. The CDR3 has 14 amino acids. In DNA form, the CDR3 reads TGTGCCAGCTCATCGAGCTCGGGAAACACTGAAGCTTTCTTT. This translates into CASSSSSGNTEAFF.

This clonotype has just a few counts. This rearrangement joins TRBV19 to TRBJ2-7; weak D call: TRBD2 (6 bases). V lost 6 bases to trimming and J lost 3 bases, with 15 bases between them. The CDR3 consists of 14 residues. The germline V gene encodes CDR1 LNHDA and CDR2 SQIVND (reference sequence). CDR3 residues: CASSLARMDYEQYF. The CDR3 DNA reads TGTGCCAGTAGCCTAGCGAGGATGGACTACGAGCAGTACTTC.

This clonotype was detected many times. The rearrangement links TRBV27 to TRBJ2-7; possible D gene TRBD2, 6 bases. The CDR3 has 15 amino acids. Germline CDR1 reads MNHEY; CDR2 reads SMNVEV (reference sequence). Trimming shortened V by 5 bases and J by 1 base, and 15 bases separated the two germline ends. CDR3 residues: CASSSAGGPSYEQYF. The CDR3 DNA is TGTGCCAGCAGTAGCGCCGGGGGACCATCCTACGAGCAGTACTTC.

In the case of this clonotype: A read error may explain this, as a much larger clone is one base away. This chain connects TRBV6-5 to TRBJ2-5, with no clear D. This CDR3 region has 14 residues. Deletions cut 2 bases from V and 9 bases from J, with 16 bases between. CDR1 and CDR2 (germline): MNHEY, SVGAGI. As DNA, the CDR3 is TGTGCCAGCAGTTACCGCCGGCTAAGTGGGGCCCAGTACTTC. Protein: CASSYRRLSGAQYF.